The following is a TCR beta chain sequence with its context. This sample is drawn from a study of blood T cells in healthy people across ages. Background on the study: About one barcoded beta molecule was captured per two T cells (by template switching).

Next came a second PCR, run for about 7 to 12 cycles, which used a sample-barcoded 5' primer along with a J-beta primer mix. TCRdb independently ran MiXCR on the 5' RACE reads; one entry per CDR3 protein. The data contain roughly 1.7 million distinct CDR3 sequences, roughly 32% of them seen just once; the ten biggest clones take up approximately 11%. The germline gives CDR1 SGHRS, CDR2 YFSETQ. V gave up 1 base and J gave up 3 bases, with 11 bases separating them. There are 14 residues in the CDR3. Sequenced sample: blood. This sequence originates from a woman aged 25-40 years in good health. The chain uses TRBV5-1 and TRBJ2-7; either TRBD1 or TRBD2 may fit D (5 bases each). The CDR3 loop reads CASSLSRAGYEQYF. The CDR3 DNA follows: TGCGCCAGCAGCTTGAGCAGGGCGGGCTACGAGCAGTACTTC.